A single sample gave rise to the 24 T cell receptor beta chains below, sequenced in a study of blood T cells in healthy people across ages. Primed by a sample-barcoded 5' primer and a J-beta primer mix, a second PCR proceeded for 7 to 11 cycles. TCRdb reprocessed the 5' RACE reads with MiXCR, giving one entry per CDR3 protein. The sample holds 800,000 or so distinct CDR3 sequences, more than 35% seen once. The sample was blood. The receptor set was obtained from a man aged 80 or over in good health.

Points on this clonotype: A read error may account for a junction end that differs from germline. The rearrangement uses TRBV15 and TRBJ2-3; unclear D gene. This CDR3 spans 15 amino acids. Germline lookup yields CDR1 LNHNV and CDR2 YYDKDF (reference sequence). This CDR3 is CVTSRPPLYTDTQYF. In DNA, the CDR3 is TGTGTCACCAGCAGACCACCTCTCTATACAGATACGCAGTATTTT.

V is TRBV20-1 and J is TRBJ2-5; TRBD2 aligns across 12 bases. CDR3 size: 13 residues. Germline V CDR1 and CDR2: DFQATT, SNEGSKA (reference sequence). V lost 6 bases to trimming and J lost 9 bases; unmatched junction nucleotides: 8. The CDR3 DNA reads as TGCAGTGCCGGGACTAGCGGGCGAAGGGCCCAGTACTTC. Residues: CSAGTSGRRAQYF.

This clonotype was seen repeatedly, ten times or more. The chain joins TRBV10-3 to TRBJ2-1; possible D gene TRBD1, 6 bases. Germline V gives CDR1 ENHRY, CDR2 SYGVKD. Trimming pared 5 bases from V and 5 bases from J, leaving 7 bases between. This CDR3 is 12 amino acids long. CDR3 residues: CAISRTDNEQFF. The DNA of the CDR3 is TGTGCCATCAGTCGGACAGACAATGAGCAGTTCTTC.

The chain uses TRBV7-2 and TRBJ2-5; the D gene is possibly TRBD2 (5 bases). This CDR3 has 16 residues. The V gene's germline CDR1 is SGHTA and CDR2 FQGNSA. Trimming left V 2 bases short and J 2 bases short, with 15 bases between. CDR3 protein: CASSLRQGGGQETQYF. Here the CDR3 DNA reads TGTGCCAGCAGCTTAAGACAAGGCGGAGGACAAGAGACCCAGTACTTC.

This clonotype showed up just a few times. The chain carries TRBV6-6 and TRBJ2-1; TRBD2 is a possible D gene (6 bases). V lost 2 bases and J 9 bases, leaving 17 bases between the germline ends. CDR1 and CDR2 from the germline V gene are MNHNY and SVGAGI (reference sequence). The CDR3 spans 15 residues. CDR3 in amino acids: CASSYRLAQAGEQFF. CDR3 nucleotides: TGTGCCAGCAGTTACAGGCTAGCCCAAGCGGGTGAGCAGTTCTTC.

V is TRBV25-1 and J is TRBJ2-6; the D is unclear. V lost 3 bases and J lost 0, with 6 bases in between. The CDR3 has 15 amino acids. Germline lookup yields CDR1 MGHDK and CDR2 SYGVNS. Here the CDR3 DNA reads TGTGCCAGCAGTGATCCCGGCTCTGGGGCCAACGTCCTGACTTTC. Translated: CASSDPGSGANVLTF.

The V call is TRBV7-8, the J call TRBJ2-1; TRBD2 matches at 8 bases. The V gene end was trimmed by 0 bases and the J gene end by 0 bases; junction bases not matched to a gene: 7. CDR3 length equals 18 residues. Germline CDR1 is SGHVS and CDR2 is FQNEAQ. CDR3 region: CASSLAVLAGISYNEQFF. DNA for the CDR3: TGTGCCAGCAGCTTAGCGGTGCTAGCGGGTATCTCCTACAATGAGCAGTTCTTC.

The chain combines TRBV29-1 with TRBJ2-3, with unresolved D. Trimming cost V 7 bases and J 3 bases, with 11 bases left between them. CDR1 and CDR2 (germline): SQVTM, ANQGSEA. This CDR3 has 12 residues. Here the CDR3 DNA reads TGCAGCGGTGCCCTGGAGACAGATACGCAGTATTTT. It translates to CSGALETDTQYF.

The chain joins TRBV10-3 to TRBJ2-5; 7 bases are shared with TRBD1. The last part of the DNA fits TRBJ2-7 better; the J call may be wrong. The CDR3 has 11 residues. The V gene's germline CDR1 is ENHRY and CDR2 SYGVKD. The CDR3 nucleotides read TGTGCCATCAGCACAGGGGTCGAGCAGTACTTC. This translates into CAISTGVEQYF.

The CDR3: CASSLAVGRGSTDTQYF. CDR3 bases: TGTGCCAGCAGCTTAGCCGTAGGGAGGGGTAGCACAGATACGCAGTATTTT. V gene TRBV7-2 combines with J gene TRBJ2-3, with 7 bases aligning to TRBD2. CDR3 length: 17 residues. J gave up 0 bases and V 0 bases, and 6 bases lay outside the gene matches. CDR1 and CDR2 from the germline V gene are SGHTA and FQGNSA.

The chain employs TRBV7-2 and TRBJ2-1, with D perhaps TRBD1 (6 bases). V lost 2 bases and J lost 13, with 24 bases in between. The CDR3 has 16 residues. Germline values: CDR1 SGHTA, CDR2 FQGNSA. CDR3 in DNA: TGTGCCAGCAGCTTAAGCACAGGGATTGGCCAAGAGACCCAGTTCTTC. This translates into CASSLSTGIGQETQFF.

This clonotype came up a few times. The chain links TRBV7-6 to TRBJ2-5; TRBD2 matches 8 bases. This CDR3 region has 13 residues. V lost 6 bases, J lost 5 bases, and 5 bases stayed unmatched. Germline V gene sequence: CDR1 SGHVS, CDR2 FNYEAQ. This chain's CDR3 is CASSIGGGETQYF. The CDR3 nucleotides are TGTGCCAGCAGTATAGGCGGGGGGGAGACCCAGTACTTC.

Regarding this clonotype: The junction and the germline gene differ at one end; a read error may be behind it. This sequence joins TRBV20-1 and TRBJ2-1; D is perhaps TRBD2 (5 bases). Germline CDR1 and CDR2: DFQATT and SNEGSKA (reference sequence). The CDR3 totals 14 residues. The CDR3 DNA reads TGCAGTGCTAGATTAGAGGGTTCCTACGATGAGCAGTTCTTC. Translating gives CSARLEGSYDEQFF.

This clonotype was observed a few times. The CDR3 region is CAISPLPESTEAFF. For the CDR3, the DNA is TGTGCCATCAGTCCCCTCCCCGAGAGCACTGAAGCTTTCTTT. The chain is built from TRBV10-3 and TRBJ1-1, with D hard to call. Germline loops: CDR1 ENHRY, CDR2 SYGVKD. The V end was cut by 5 bases, the J end by 4 bases, with 14 bases between. This CDR3 spans 14 amino acids.

This rearrangement joins TRBV7-2 to TRBJ2-3; 8 positions match TRBD1. CDR3 length equals 16 residues. CDR1 and CDR2 from the germline V gene are SGHTA and FQGNSA. J gave up 4 bases and V 1 base, and 7 bases lay outside the gene matches. DNA of the CDR3: TGTGCCAGCAGCTTAGGTCCAGGGGGCGCCTCAGATACGCAGTATTTT. Translation gives CASSLGPGGASDTQYF.

This clonotype was picked up many times. This chain joins TRBV6-1 and TRBJ2-1; 14 nucleotides line up with TRBD2. Germline CDR1 is MNHNS and CDR2 is SASEGT. With 5 bases clipped from V and 5 bases from J, the junction kept 11 bases outside the gene matches. The CDR3 length is 18 residues. The CDR3 reads CASSLTGTSGSKNNEQFF. The DNA for the CDR3 is TGTGCCAGCAGTCTAACCGGGACTAGCGGGAGTAAAAACAATGAGCAGTTCTTC.

The chain recombines TRBV18 with TRBJ2-1; tentative D call: TRBD2 (6 bases). This CDR3 has 15 amino acids. Trimming took 6 bases from V and 5 from J, leaving 17 bases between them. Germline CDR1 and CDR2: KGHSH and LQKENI. The CDR3 is CASSHNSQRDNEQFF. The CDR3 nucleotides read TGTGCCAGCTCGCACAACAGCCAGCGGGACAATGAGCAGTTCTTC. Full variable domain (outside the CDR3, taken from reference TRBV18 and TRBJ2-1): NAGVMQNPRHLVRRRGQEARLRCSPMKGHSHVYWYRQLPEEGLKFMVYLQKENIIDESGMPKERFSAEFPKEGPSILRIQQVVRGDSAAYFCASSHNSQRDNEQFFGPGTRLTVL.

This clonotype was seen repeatedly, ten times or more. The chain is built from TRBV27 and TRBJ2-7; TRBD1 matches at 10 bases. With 0 bases clipped from V and 2 bases from J, the junction kept 4 bases outside the gene matches. Germline V CDR1 and CDR2: MNHEY, SMNVEV (reference sequence). This CDR3 has 16 amino acids. The CDR3 sequence: CASSLSSGTGAYEQYF. The CDR3 bases are TGTGCCAGCAGTTTATCATCCGGGACAGGGGCCTACGAGCAGTACTTC.

The chain uses TRBV19 and TRBJ1-1, with 7 bases that match TRBD1. Germline lookup yields CDR1 LNHDA and CDR2 SQIVND (reference sequence). Trimming took 8 bases from V and 6 from J; bases not matched to a gene: 9. CDR3 length: 13 amino acids. CDR3: CASSTGEFSEAFF. In nucleotides, the CDR3 is TGTGCCAGTTCTACAGGGGAATTCTCTGAAGCTTTCTTT.

This clonotype has more than one count but fewer than ten. The chain couples TRBV7-6 to TRBJ2-1; D could derive from TRBD1 or TRBD2 (6 bases each). The CDR3 is 14 residues long. Trimming took 9 bases from V and 5 from J, leaving 17 bases between them. CDR1 and CDR2 from the germline V gene are SGHVS and FNYEAQ. CDR3 nucleotides: TGTGCCAGTACCCAACTAGGGGGGAACAATGAGCAGTTCTTC. Protein sequence: CASTQLGGNNEQFF.

The chain carries TRBV5-1 and TRBJ2-7, with 9 bases fitting TRBD1. The CDR3 consists of 16 residues. V shed 0 bases and J 2 bases; nucleotides not matched to a gene: 6. Germline V lookup: CDR1 SGHRS, CDR2 YFSETQ. The CDR3 loop is CASSLDPGTGTYEQYF. CDR3 bases: TGCGCCAGCAGCTTGGACCCCGGGACAGGGACCTACGAGCAGTACTTC.

This clonotype came up a few times. The chain recombines TRBV21-1 with TRBJ2-3; the table gives TRBD1 as D, unverified against the DNA. TRBV21-1 is reported as a pseudogene. CDR3 length equals 16 residues. This CDR3 reads CASSPSPGLGTDTQYF. CDR3 sequence (DNA): TGTGCCAGCAGCCCATCGCCCGGATTAGGCACAGATACGCAGTATTTT.

In this sample, this clonotype turned up many times. The chain uses TRBV6-1 and TRBJ2-1; TRBD2 might be the D (6 bases). Looked up from germline, CDR1 is MNHNS and CDR2 is SASEGT. This CDR3 contains 16 residues. V was clipped by 0 bases and J by 1 base, with 10 bases between them. CDR3 in DNA: TGTGCCAGCAGTGAAGCGCGGGGCTTTTCCTACAATGAGCAGTTCTTC. It translates to CASSEARGFSYNEQFF.

The chain combines TRBV6-2 or TRBV6-3 with TRBJ1-1, with 9 bases identical to TRBD1. Germline CDR1 and CDR2: MNHEY and SVGEGT. The length of the CDR3 is 16 residues. The V and J ends lost 5 bases and 3 bases, in that order; junction bases with no gene match: 10. CDR3 coding DNA: TGTGCCAGCAGTATGCCTGGGACAGGGTGGGACACTGAAGCTTTCTTT. It specifies CASSMPGTGWDTEAFF.